This is a list of T cell receptor beta chains from one sample in a study of shared clonotypes between healthy human individuals. Profiling relied on immunoSEQ multiplex PCR, and the TCRdb table lists in-frame clones only, not all of them. The repertoire holds about 490,000 clones, with around 73% as singletons. Sequencing input: PBMCs. The receptors here all came from a woman in her 40s in good health. Some clones in this sample may be carry-over from other donors' samples. The CDR3 runs from the conserved cysteine through the conserved F or W. D genes are given only for firm matches. For some rows the clone size is stated as once, few or many, or as a class when expanded; others skip it.

V gene: TRBV27
D gene: NA
clone size: many
J gene: TRBJ2-3
CDR3 DNA: TGTGCCAGCAGTCTGACCAAACAGGCCAGGGATACGCAGTATTTT
CDR3 protein: CASSLTKQARDTQYF

V gene: TRBV19
D gene: NA
clone size: few
J gene: TRBJ2-2
CDR3 DNA: TGTGCCAGTAGTAGAGAGGCAGGGTCGGGGGCCGGGGAGCTGTTTTTT
CDR3 protein: CASSREAGSGAGELFF

V gene: TRBV7-2
D gene: NA
clone size: NA
J gene: TRBJ1-1
CDR3 DNA: TGTGCCAGCAACGAAAACAGTTTTACTGAAGCTTTCTTT
CDR3 protein: CASNENSFTEAFF

V gene: TRBV13
D gene: TRBD2
clone size: NA
J gene: TRBJ2-7
CDR3 DNA: TGTGCCAGCAGCACTAGCGACTCCTACGAGCAGTACTTC
CDR3 protein: CASSTSDSYEQYF

V gene: TRBV29-1
D gene: TRBD1
clone size: NA
J gene: TRBJ2-1
CDR3 DNA: TGCAGCGTTGAAGTCAGGGGGTCTGAGCAGTTCTTC
CDR3 protein: CSVEVRGSEQFF

V gene: TRBV4-3
D gene: TRBD1
clone size: NA
J gene: TRBJ1-6
CDR3 DNA: TGCGCCAGCAGCCAAGGACAGGGGGTTTCACCCCTCCACTTT
CDR3 protein: CASSQGQGVSPLHF

V gene: TRBV7-7
D gene: TRBD2
clone size: few
J gene: TRBJ2-3
CDR3 DNA: TGTGCTAGCAGCCTTGGACTAGCGGGAGGGGGAGATACGCAGTATTTT
CDR3 protein: CASSLGLAGGGDTQYF

V gene: TRBV4-1
D gene: TRBD2
clone size: NA
J gene: TRBJ2-7
CDR3 DNA: TGCGCCAGCAGCCAAGACCAGCGGGAGAGGTACGAGCAGTACTTC
CDR3 protein: CASSQDQRERYEQYF

V gene: TRBV7-2
D gene: NA
clone size: NA
J gene: TRBJ2-7
CDR3 DNA: TGTGCCAGCAGCTTAGGGAGTCTGAGGGAGCAGTACTTC
CDR3 protein: CASSLGSLREQYF

V gene: TRBV5-1
D gene: NA
clone size: NA
J gene: TRBJ2-7
CDR3 DNA: TGCGCCAGCAGCGCGACGACAGGAAGGTACGAGCAGTACTTC
CDR3 protein: CASSATTGRYEQYF

V gene: TRBV18
D gene: NA
clone size: few
J gene: TRBJ1-1
CDR3 DNA: TGTGCCAGCTCACCAAGTGTGGGGAGTTTGGAAGCTTTCTTT
CDR3 protein: CASSPSVGSLEAFF

V gene: TRBV29-1
D gene: TRBD1
clone size: NA
J gene: TRBJ1-2
CDR3 DNA: TGCAGCGTCGACAGGGAGTACGGCTATGGCTACACCTTC
CDR3 protein: CSVDREYGYGYTF

V gene: TRBV10-2
D gene: NA
clone size: many
J gene: TRBJ1-2
CDR3 DNA: TGCGCCAGCAGTGAGTGGGGGGACTATGGCTACACCTTC
CDR3 protein: CASSEWGDYGYTF